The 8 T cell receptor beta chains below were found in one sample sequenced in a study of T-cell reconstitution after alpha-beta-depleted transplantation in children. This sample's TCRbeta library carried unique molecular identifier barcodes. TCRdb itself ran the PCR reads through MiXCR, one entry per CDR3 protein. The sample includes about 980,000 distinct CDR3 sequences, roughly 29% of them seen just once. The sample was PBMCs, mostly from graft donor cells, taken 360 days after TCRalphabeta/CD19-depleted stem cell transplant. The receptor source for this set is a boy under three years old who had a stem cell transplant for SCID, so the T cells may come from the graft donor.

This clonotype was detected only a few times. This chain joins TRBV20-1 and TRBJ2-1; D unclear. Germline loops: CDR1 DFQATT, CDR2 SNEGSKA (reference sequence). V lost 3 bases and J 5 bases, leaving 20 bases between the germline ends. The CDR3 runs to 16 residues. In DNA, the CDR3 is TGCAGTGCTAGTGCCGGACCCGCGGCCCGGGACAATGAGCAGTTCTTC. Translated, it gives CSASAGPAARDNEQFF.

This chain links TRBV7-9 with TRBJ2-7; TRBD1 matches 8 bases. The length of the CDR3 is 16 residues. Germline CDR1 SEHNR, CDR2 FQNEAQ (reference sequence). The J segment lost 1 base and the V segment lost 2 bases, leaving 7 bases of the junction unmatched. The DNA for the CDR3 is TGTGCCAGCAGCTTAAGGCCCACAGGGGGGTCCTACGAGCAGTACTTC. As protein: CASSLRPTGGSYEQYF.

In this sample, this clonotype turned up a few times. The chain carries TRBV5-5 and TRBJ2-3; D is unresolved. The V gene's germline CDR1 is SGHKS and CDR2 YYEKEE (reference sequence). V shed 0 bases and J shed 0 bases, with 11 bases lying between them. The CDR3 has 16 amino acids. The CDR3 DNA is TGTGCCAGCAGCTTGGGTGGGGTTAGGAGCACAGATACGCAGTATTTT. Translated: CASSLGGVRSTDTQYF.

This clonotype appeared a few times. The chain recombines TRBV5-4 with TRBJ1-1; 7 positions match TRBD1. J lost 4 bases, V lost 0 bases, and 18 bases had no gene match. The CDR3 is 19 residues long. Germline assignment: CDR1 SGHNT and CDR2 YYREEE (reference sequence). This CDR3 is CASSLEWGSSPRGITEAFF. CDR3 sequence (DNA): TGTGCCAGCAGCTTGGAGTGGGGCTCATCGCCCAGGGGGATCACTGAAGCTTTCTTT.

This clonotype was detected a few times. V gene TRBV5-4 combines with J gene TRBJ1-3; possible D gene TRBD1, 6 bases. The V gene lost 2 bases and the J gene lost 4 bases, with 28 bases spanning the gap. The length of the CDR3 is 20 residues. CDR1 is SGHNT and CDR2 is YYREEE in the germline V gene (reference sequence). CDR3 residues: CASSFPDTKQGQRGGNTIYF. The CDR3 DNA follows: TGTGCCAGCAGCTTTCCCGATACGAAACAGGGCCAACGAGGAGGAAACACCATATATTTT.

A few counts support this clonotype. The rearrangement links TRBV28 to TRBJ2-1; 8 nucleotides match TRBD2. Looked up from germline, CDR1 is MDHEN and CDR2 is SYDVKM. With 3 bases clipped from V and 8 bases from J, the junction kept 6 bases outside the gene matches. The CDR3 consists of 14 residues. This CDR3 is CASSFGTRGDEQFF. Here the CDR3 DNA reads TGTGCCAGCAGTTTTGGGACTAGAGGGGATGAGCAGTTCTTC.

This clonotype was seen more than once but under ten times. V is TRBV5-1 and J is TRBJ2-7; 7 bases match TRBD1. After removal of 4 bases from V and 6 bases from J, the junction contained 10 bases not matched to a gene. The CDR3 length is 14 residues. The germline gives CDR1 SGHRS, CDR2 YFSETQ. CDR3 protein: CASSLKTGIGEQYF. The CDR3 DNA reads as TGCGCCAGCAGCCTCAAGACAGGGATCGGCGAGCAGTACTTC.

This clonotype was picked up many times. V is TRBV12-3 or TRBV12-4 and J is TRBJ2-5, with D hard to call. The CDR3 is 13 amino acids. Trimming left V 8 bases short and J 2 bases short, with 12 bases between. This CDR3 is CASRTRWQETQYF. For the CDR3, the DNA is TGTGCCAGCCGAACCCGATGGCAAGAGACCCAGTACTTC.